These 23 T cell receptor beta chains originate from one sample sequenced in a study of blood T cell repertoires in COVID-19. The assay was immunoSEQ multiplex PCR, and TCRdb's table has in-frame clones only and misses some. This sample has approximately 300,000 clones, with approximately 89% found just once. Sequenced material: peripheral blood. The receptors here all came from a woman aged 25-40 years with COVID-19, enrolled during active disease.

The chain is built from TRBV3-1 (or the pseudogene TRBV3-2) and TRBJ2-5; TRBD1 matches at 8 bases. J lost 2 bases, V lost 1 base, and 9 bases had no gene match. CDR1 and CDR2 from the germline V gene are LGHDT and YNNKEL (reference sequence). This CDR3 has 17 residues. For the CDR3, the DNA is TGTGCCAGCAGCCAAGGCTCAAAAAGGACAGGGCAAGAGACCCAGTACTTC. It encodes CASSQGSKRTGQETQYF.

Comment on this clone: The junction departs from the called germline gene at one end, perhaps through a read error. The V gene is TRBV7-8, the J gene TRBJ1-2; tentatively, D is TRBD1 (5 bases). This CDR3 is 12 amino acids long. Germline V lookup: CDR1 SGHVS, CDR2 FQNEAQ. The CDR3 DNA follows: TGTGCCAACAGCCTCTATTCTGGGGCGCCAACCTTC. It translates to CANSLYSGAPTF.

Only a few counts were recorded for this clone. Other DNA variants within this sample encode the same CDR3. The V gene is TRBV5-4, the J gene TRBJ1-2; a possible D gene is TRBD1 (6 bases). Germline CDR1 and CDR2: SGHNT and YYREEE (reference sequence). The CDR3 is 12 residues long. V was trimmed by 3 bases and J by 4 bases, leaving 7 bases between them. In nucleotides, the CDR3 is TGTGCCAGCAGCTCGGACAGCTATGGCTACACCTTC. Its translation: CASSSDSYGYTF.

The V gene is TRBV6-5, the J gene TRBJ1-2, with TRBD1 matching 7 bases. The junction had 8 bases not matched to a gene; V was cut back by 0 bases and J by 7 bases. This CDR3 region has 15 residues. Germline-derived CDR1 and CDR2 are MNHEY and SVGAGI. The CDR3 sequence is CASSYSFGTEGGYTF. DNA of the CDR3: TGTGCCAGCAGTTACTCATTTGGGACAGAAGGTGGCTACACCTTC.

This chain connects TRBV1 to TRBJ2-2; the table's D call of TRBD2 was not tested on the DNA. TRBV1 is recorded as a pseudogene. This CDR3 is 16 amino acids long. The CDR3 here is CTSSHSRGGLTGELFF. The CDR3 DNA sequence: TGCACCAGCAGCCATTCCCGGGGGGGCCTCACCGGGGAGCTGTTTTTT.

V is TRBV29-1 and J is TRBJ1-4; D might be TRBD1 (6 bases). The CDR3 runs to 14 residues. V lost 2 bases, J lost 3 bases, and 10 bases lay in between. Germline values: CDR1 SQVTM, CDR2 ANQGSEA. CDR3 DNA sequence: TGCAGCGTTGAAAGGACAGATTCTAATGAAAAACTGTTTTTT. Its translation: CSVERTDSNEKLFF.

This rearrangement joins TRBV3-1 (or the pseudogene TRBV3-2) to TRBJ2-2; maybe TRBD1 (6 bases). The V end was cut by 4 bases, the J end by 2 bases, with 14 bases between. Germline V CDR1 and CDR2: LGHDT, YNNKEL (reference sequence). The CDR3 covers 16 residues. This chain's CDR3 is CASSLGTPVNTGELFF. The CDR3 DNA reads TGTGCCAGCAGCCTCGGGACACCCGTCAACACCGGGGAGCTGTTTTTT.

The chain links TRBV3-1 (or the pseudogene TRBV3-2) to TRBJ2-2; possibly TRBD1 for D (7 bases). Germline V gene lookup returns CDR1 LGHDT and CDR2 YNNKEL (reference sequence). V was cut by 11 bases and J by 7 bases, with 20 bases left in between. CDR3 length: 14 residues. CDR3: CACAPGGPSGELFF. CDR3 in DNA: TGTGCCTGCGCACCAGGGGGGCCGAGCGGGGAGCTGTTTTTT.

The chain links TRBV2 to TRBJ1-5; perhaps TRBD1 as D (5 bases). V was cut by 1 base and J by 1 base, with 11 bases left in between. The germline CDR1 and CDR2 sequences are SNHLY and FYNNEI. The CDR3 sequence is 16 residues long. The CDR3: CASSEGGPLSNQPQHF. The CDR3 coding sequence is TGTGCCAGCAGTGAAGGGGGCCCATTAAGCAATCAGCCCCAGCATTTT.

The chain carries TRBV19 and TRBJ2-7, with 8 positions matching TRBD2. The germline CDR1 and CDR2 sequences are LNHDA and SQIVND (reference sequence). J gave up 0 bases and V 4 bases, and 2 bases lay outside the gene matches. The CDR3 is 14 amino acids. The CDR3 DNA reads TGTGCCAGTAGTAGCGGGGGGACCTCCTACGAGCAGTACTTC. Amino acid sequence: CASSSGGTSYEQYF. Full variable domain (missing parts from reference TRBV19 and TRBJ2-7): DGGITQSPKYLFRKEGQNVTLSCEQNLNHDAMYWYRQDPGQGLRLIYYSQIVNDFQKGDIAEGYSVSREKKESFPLTVTSAQKNPTAFYLCASSSGGTSYEQYFGPGTRLTVT.

The chain uses TRBV4-1 and TRBJ1-5, with 9 bases lining up with TRBD1. Germline values: CDR1 MGHRA, CDR2 YSYEKL. With V trimmed by 1 base and J by 6 bases, 4 bases remained unmatched. The CDR3 length is 15 residues. CDR3 loop: CASSQGQGVGQPQHF. DNA for the CDR3: TGCGCCAGCAGCCAAGGACAGGGGGTCGGTCAGCCCCAGCATTTT.

V usage is TRBV2 and J usage is TRBJ1-5; D may be TRBD1 (6 bases). The CDR3 spans 15 residues. V dropped 6 bases and J dropped 6 bases, with 18 bases sitting between them. Germline CDR1 and CDR2: SNHLY and FYNNEI. This CDR3 reads CASRAQTGSAQPQHF. The CDR3 DNA reads TGTGCCAGCAGGGCCCAAACAGGGAGCGCTCAGCCCCAGCATTTT.

The chain is built from TRBV19 and TRBJ2-7, with TRBD2 as a possible D gene (6 bases). CDR3 length: 16 residues. CDR1 is LNHDA and CDR2 is SQIVND in the germline V gene (reference sequence). Trimming removed 3 bases at V and 1 base at J, with 16 bases between. The CDR3 loop is CASSIGGGDWSYEQYF. The DNA for the CDR3 is TGTGCCAGTAGTATCGGTGGAGGGGATTGGTCCTACGAGCAGTACTTC. Full variable domain (rest looked up from reference TRBV19 and TRBJ2-7): DGGITQSPKYLFRKEGQNVTLSCEQNLNHDAMYWYRQDPGQGLRLIYYSQIVNDFQKGDIAEGYSVSREKKESFPLTVTSAQKNPTAFYLCASSIGGGDWSYEQYFGPGTRLTVT.

This rearrangement joins TRBV5-4 to TRBJ2-2; 11 bases match TRBD1. The CDR3 spans 15 residues. Germline V lookup: CDR1 SGHNT, CDR2 YYREEE (reference sequence). The V gene end was trimmed by 2 bases and the J gene end by 6 bases; junction bases not matched to a gene: 3. The CDR3 DNA reads as TGTGCCAGCAGCTTTTGGGACAGGGGGTCCGGGGAGCTGTTTTTT. Translated: CASSFWDRGSGELFF.

This sequence joins TRBV11-3 and TRBJ1-1; no clear D. Germline CDR1 is SGHNT and CDR2 is YENEEA. V gave up 4 bases and J gave up 2 bases, with 14 bases separating them. The CDR3 consists of 15 residues. For the CDR3, the DNA is TGTGCCAGCAGCTACACCGGGTCCTTAAACACTGAAGCTTTCTTT. It codes for CASSYTGSLNTEAFF.

The genes are TRBV4-2 and TRBJ2-4, with D perhaps TRBD2 (5 bases). Germline CDR1 and CDR2: LGHNA and YNFKEQ. The CDR3 consists of 17 residues. The V end was cut by 0 bases, the J end by 8 bases, with 20 bases between. DNA for the CDR3: TGTGCCAGCAGCCAAGACGGGTCCCCCGGCGGGCCTCACATTCAGTACTTC. Amino acids: CASSQDGSPGGPHIQYF.

The chain joins TRBV29-1 to TRBJ1-5, with TRBD1 identical over 10 bases. Losses at the gene ends were 6 bases for V and 2 bases for J; bases not matched to a gene: 7. Germline values: CDR1 SQVTM, CDR2 ANQGSEA. CDR3 length equals 15 residues. The CDR3 DNA reads as TGCAGCGTCCTCGGACAGGGGGGCGGCAATCAGCCCCAGCATTTT. It yields the protein CSVLGQGGGNQPQHF.

The V and J genes are TRBV7-9 and TRBJ1-5, with D unclear. Germline-derived CDR1 and CDR2 are SEHNR and FQNEAQ (reference sequence). V lost 1 base, J lost 7 bases, and 5 bases lay in between. The CDR3 is 12 amino acids. The CDR3 sequence is CASSLERQPQHF. CDR3 nucleotides: TGTGCCAGCAGCTTAGAGAGGCAGCCCCAGCATTTT.

CDR3 in amino acids: CASSGQGAATNEKLFF. The CDR3 nucleotides are TGTGCCAGCAGTGGACAGGGAGCGGCAACTAATGAAAAACTGTTTTTT. The chain carries TRBV28 and TRBJ1-4, with 8 bases matching TRBD1. Looked up from germline, CDR1 is MDHEN and CDR2 is SYDVKM. The CDR3 length is 16 residues. J gave up 0 bases and V 5 bases, and 5 bases lay outside the gene matches.

CDR3 amino acids: CASSLTSGFSYTF. Written as DNA, the CDR3 is TGTGCCAGCAGCCTTACAAGCGGGTTCAGCTACACCTTC. The chain employs TRBV6-5 and TRBJ1-2, with D unresolved. Trimming pared 6 bases from V and 9 bases from J, leaving 17 bases between. This CDR3 spans 13 amino acids. Germline V lookup: CDR1 MNHEY, CDR2 SVGAGI.

This chain uses TRBV19 with TRBJ2-7; D possibly corresponds to TRBD2 (5 bases). The CDR3 contains 15 residues. V lost 3 bases, J lost 0 bases, and 12 bases lay in between. Germline V gene data show CDR1 as LNHDA and CDR2 as SQIVND (reference sequence). The CDR3 reads CASSMRVTSSYEQYF. The CDR3 coding sequence is TGTGCCAGTAGTATGAGGGTTACCAGCTCCTACGAGCAGTACTTC.

The rearrangement joins TRBV5-5 to TRBJ1-1, with 7 bases matching TRBD1. The V and J ends lost 0 bases and 0 bases, in that order; junction bases with no gene match: 5. This CDR3 comprises 16 residues. The germline V gene has CDR1 SGHKS and CDR2 YYEKEE (reference sequence). In DNA, the CDR3 is TGTGCCAGCAGCTTGGGGCAGGGGGGAATGAACACTGAAGCTTTCTTT. Translating gives CASSLGQGGMNTEAFF.

The chain is built from TRBV12-5 and TRBJ1-1; 8 bases are shared with TRBD1. The CDR3 consists of 18 residues. The J segment lost 3 bases and the V segment lost 3 bases, leaving 15 bases of the junction unmatched. Looked up from germline, CDR1 is LGHNT and CDR2 is FRNRAP. The CDR3 reads CASGLKRQGFTLDTEAFF. Here the CDR3 DNA reads TGTGCTAGTGGTTTAAAAAGACAGGGGTTCACCTTGGACACTGAAGCTTTCTTT. The variable domain in full, completed from reference TRBV12-5 and TRBJ1-1, reads DARVTQTPRHKVTEMGQEVTMRCQPILGHNTVFWYRQTMMQGLELLAYFRNRAPLDDSGMPKDRFSAEMPDATLATLKIQPSEPRDSAVYFCASGLKRQGFTLDTEAFFGQGTRLTVV.